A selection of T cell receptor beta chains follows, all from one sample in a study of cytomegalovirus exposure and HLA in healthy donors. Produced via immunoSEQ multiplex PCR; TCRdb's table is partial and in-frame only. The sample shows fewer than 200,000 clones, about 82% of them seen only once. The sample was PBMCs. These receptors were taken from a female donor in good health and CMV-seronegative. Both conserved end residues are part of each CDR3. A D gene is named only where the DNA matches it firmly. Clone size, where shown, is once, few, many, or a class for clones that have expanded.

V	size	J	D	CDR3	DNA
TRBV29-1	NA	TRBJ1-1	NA	CSVERSLLTFF	TGCAGCGTTGAACGGTCCCTGTTGACTTTCTTT
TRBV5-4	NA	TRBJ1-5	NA	CASSLGGGVENQPQHF	TGTGCCAGCAGCCTGGGCGGGGGCGTCGAAAATCAGCCCCAGCATTTT
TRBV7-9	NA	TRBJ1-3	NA	CASSYREGGNTIYF	TGTGCCAGCAGCTATCGGGAAGGCGGAAACACCATATATTTT
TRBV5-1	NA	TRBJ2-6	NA	CASSLPSGANGLTF	TGCGCCAGCAGCTTACCCTCTGGGGCCAACGGCCTGACTTTC
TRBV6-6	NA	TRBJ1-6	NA	CASSYGRRSPLHF	TGTGCCAGCAGTTATGGGAGGCGGTCACCCCTCCACTTT
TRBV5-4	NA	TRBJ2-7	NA	CASSLQGVGEQYF	TGTGCCAGCAGCCTCCAAGGGGTTGGTGAGCAGTACTTC
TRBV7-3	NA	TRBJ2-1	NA	CASSPIGEGTNEQFF	TGTGCCAGCAGCCCGATTGGCGAGGGAACCAATGAGCAGTTCTTC
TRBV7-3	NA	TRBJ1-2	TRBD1	CASSLNAGGGSYTF	TGTGCCAGCAGCTTAAACGCAGGGGGTGGCAGCTACACCTTC
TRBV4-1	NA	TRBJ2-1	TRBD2	CASSPTGLAGYNEQFF	TGCGCCAGCAGCCCTACAGGACTAGCGGGTTACAATGAGCAGTTCTTC
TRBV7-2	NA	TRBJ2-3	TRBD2	CASSFGLANTQYF	TGTGCCAGCAGCTTCGGACTAGCGAATACGCAGTATTTT
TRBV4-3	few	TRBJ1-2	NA	CASGGLGARGYTF	TGCGCCAGCGGCGGTTTAGGGGCTCGGGGCTACACCTTC
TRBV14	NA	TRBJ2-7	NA	CASSQASYEQYF	TGTGCCAGCAGCCAAGCGTCCTACGAGCAGTACTTC
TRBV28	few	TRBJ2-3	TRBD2	CASSPAPTGALAGAQYF	TGTGCCAGCAGTCCCGCTCCTACAGGGGCCCTAGCGGGGGCGCAGTATTTT
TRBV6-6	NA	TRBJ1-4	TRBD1	CASSFRQGDEKLFF	TGTGCCAGCAGTTTCCGACAGGGTGATGAAAAACTGTTTTTT
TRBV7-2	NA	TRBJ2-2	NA	CASRVLVRELFF	TGTGCCAGCAGGGTACTAGTCCGGGAGCTGTTTTTT
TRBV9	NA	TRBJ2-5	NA	CASSVVGGRGETQYF	TGTGCCAGCAGCGTAGTGGGGGGGCGGGGAGAGACCCAGTACTTC
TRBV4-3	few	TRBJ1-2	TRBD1	CASSQEVGTGGGHGYTF	TGCGCCAGCAGCCAAGAGGTCGGGACAGGGGGTGGACATGGCTACACCTTC
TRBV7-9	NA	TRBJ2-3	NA	CASQASSIPDTQYF	TGTGCCAGCCAAGCCTCTTCCATACCAGATACGCAGTATTTT
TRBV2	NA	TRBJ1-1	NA	CASSALQGNTEAFF	TGTGCCAGCAGTGCATTACAGGGCAACACTGAAGCTTTCTTT
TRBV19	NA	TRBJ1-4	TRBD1	CASGDRGREKLFF	TGTGCCAGCGGGGACAGGGGGCGTGAAAAACTGTTTTTT
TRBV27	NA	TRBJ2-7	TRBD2	CASSSSGTGLYEQYF	TGTGCCAGCAGTTCAAGCGGGACTGGTTTATACGAGCAGTACTTC
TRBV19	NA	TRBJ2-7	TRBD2	CASSLSGRSYEQYF	TGTGCCAGTAGCCTCAGCGGGAGGAGCTACGAGCAGTACTTC
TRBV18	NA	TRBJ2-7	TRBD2	CASSPGGTGGPYEQYF	TGTGCCAGCTCACCGGGCGGGACGGGAGGACCCTACGAGCAGTACTTC
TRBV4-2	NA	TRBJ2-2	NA	CASSQGPPTGELFF	TGTGCCAGCAGCCAAGGTCCTCCCACCGGGGAGCTGTTTTTT
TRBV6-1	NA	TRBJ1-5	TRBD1	CASSEDRGRNQPQHF	TGTGCCAGCAGTGAGGACAGGGGAAGGAATCAGCCCCAGCATTTT
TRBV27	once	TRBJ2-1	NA	CASSLGTYNEQFF	TGTGCCAGCTCCTTGGGCACTTACAATGAGCAGTTCTTC
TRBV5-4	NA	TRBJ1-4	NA	CASSLRADSNEKLFF	TGTGCCAGCAGCTTGCGGGCAGACAGTAATGAAAAACTGTTTTTT
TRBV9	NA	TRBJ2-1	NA	CASSPGHGRLNEQFF	TGTGCCAGCAGCCCGGGACACGGGCGCCTCAATGAGCAGTTCTTC
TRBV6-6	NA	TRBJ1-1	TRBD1	CASKDRDLSEAFF	TGTGCCAGCAAAGACAGGGATTTGAGTGAAGCTTTCTTT
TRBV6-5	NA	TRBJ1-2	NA	CASSYSRMGRGYTF	TGTGCCAGCAGTTACTCGAGGATGGGGCGAGGCTACACCTTC
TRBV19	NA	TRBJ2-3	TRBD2	CASSFGAGGSDTQYF	TGTGCCAGTAGTTTTGGAGCGGGAGGATCAGATACGCAGTATTTT
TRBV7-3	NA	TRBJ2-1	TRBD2	CASSITSGGYNEQFF	TGTGCCAGCAGCATCACTAGCGGGGGCTACAATGAGCAGTTCTTC
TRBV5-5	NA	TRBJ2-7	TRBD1	CASSFPGTGPYEQYF	TGTGCCAGCAGCTTCCCCGGGACAGGGCCCTACGAGCAGTACTTC
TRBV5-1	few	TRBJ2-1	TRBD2	CASSFLAGGEQFF	TGCGCCAGCAGCTTCCTAGCGGGGGGTGAGCAGTTCTTC
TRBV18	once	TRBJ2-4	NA	CASSPQEGIQYF	TGTGCCAGCTCACCCCAAGAGGGTATTCAGTACTTC
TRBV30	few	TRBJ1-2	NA	CAWSVRTDNGYTF	TGTGCCTGGAGTGTACGGACAGACAATGGCTACACCTTC
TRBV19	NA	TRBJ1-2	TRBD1	CASSVDRGNYGYTF	TGTGCCAGTAGTGTGGACAGGGGTAACTATGGCTACACCTTC
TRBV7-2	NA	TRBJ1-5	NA	CASSLGGGGLNQPQHF	TGTGCCAGCAGCTTAGGGGGTGGGGGCTTGAATCAGCCCCAGCATTTT
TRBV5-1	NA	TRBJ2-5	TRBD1	CASRSAGTGEETQYF	TGCGCCAGCAGGAGCGCCGGGACAGGGGAAGAGACCCAGTACTTC
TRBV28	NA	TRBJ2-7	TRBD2	CASSSSGRGLEQYF	TGTGCCAGCAGTTCTAGCGGGAGAGGCCTCGAGCAGTACTTC
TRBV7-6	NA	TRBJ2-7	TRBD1	CASSRDRASYEQYF	TGTGCCAGCAGCCGGGACAGGGCATCCTACGAGCAGTACTTC
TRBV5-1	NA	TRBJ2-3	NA	CASSSTRADTQYF	TGCGCCAGCAGCTCAACTAGGGCAGATACGCAGTATTTT
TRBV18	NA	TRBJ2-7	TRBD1	CASSPDRAAEQYF	TGTGCCAGCTCACCAGACAGGGCGGCCGAGCAGTACTTC
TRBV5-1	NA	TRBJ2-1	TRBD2	CASSHRSGRDNEQFF	TGCGCCAGCAGCCACCGTAGCGGGAGGGACAATGAGCAGTTCTTC
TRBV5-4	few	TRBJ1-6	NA	CASSGARDYNSPLHF	TGTGCCAGCAGCGGAGCCCGGGACTATAATTCACCCCTCCACTTT
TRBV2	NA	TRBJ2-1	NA	CASRGQGLRNNEQFF	TGTGCCAGCAGGGGCCAGGGTTTGCGCAACAATGAGCAGTTCTTC
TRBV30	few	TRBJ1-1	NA	CAWSVKWAAFF	TGTGCCTGGAGTGTAAAATGGGCGGCTTTCTTT
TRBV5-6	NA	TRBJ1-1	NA	CASSFVNRDREAFF	TGTGCCAGCAGCTTCGTAAACAGGGATAGGGAAGCTTTCTTT
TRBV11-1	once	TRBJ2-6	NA	CASSLANRAGANVLTF	TGTGCCAGCAGCTTAGCGAACAGGGCTGGGGCCAACGTCCTGACTTTC
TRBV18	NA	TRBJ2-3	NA	CASSPGQVGDTQYF	TGTGCCAGCTCACCAGGGCAGGTGGGAGATACGCAGTATTTT
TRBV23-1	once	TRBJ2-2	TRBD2	CASSQSVASGSSSGELFF	TGCGCCAGCAGTCAATCGGTAGCTAGCGGGAGTAGTTCCGGGGAGCTGTTTTTT
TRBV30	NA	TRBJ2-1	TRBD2	CAWSKGRTSGSFNEQFF	TGTGCCTGGAGTAAAGGGAGAACTAGCGGGAGTTTTAATGAGCAGTTCTTC
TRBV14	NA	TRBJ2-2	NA	CASSRTLTGELFF	TGTGCCAGCAGCCGAACCCTAACCGGGGAGCTGTTTTTT
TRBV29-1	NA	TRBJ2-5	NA	CSVVPPETQYF	TGCAGCGTCGTCCCCCCAGAGACCCAGTACTTC
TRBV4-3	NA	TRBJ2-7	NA	CASSQAEGPYEQYF	TGCGCCAGCAGCCAAGCGGAGGGCCCCTACGAGCAGTACTTC
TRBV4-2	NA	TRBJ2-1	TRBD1	CASSQDWGQGGNEQFF	TGTGCCAGCAGCCAAGATTGGGGACAGGGGGGAAATGAGCAGTTCTTC
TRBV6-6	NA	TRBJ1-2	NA	CASSDRLNYGYTF	TGTGCCAGCAGTGACAGGTTGAACTATGGCTACACCTTC
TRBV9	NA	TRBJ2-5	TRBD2	CASSVGVAGGQETQYF	TGTGCCAGCAGCGTAGGGGTAGCGGGGGGGCAAGAGACCCAGTACTTC